This T cell receptor beta chain was sequenced in a study of CD8+CD57+ T cells in acquired aplastic anemia. About the study: The DNA of sorted CD4+ and CD8+ cells averaged approximately 3.3 ug. Healthy donors had, on average, approximately 9.9 million reads for their CD4+ cells.

To note about this clonotype: Its antigen is as yet unknown.

With 4 bases removed from V and 0 bases from J, the gap between germline ends came to 15 bases. CDR1 MDHEN and CDR2 SYDVKM come from the germline V gene. There are 16 residues in the CDR3. TCR beta VDJ and CDR3 profiling used genomic DNA as template. MiXCR, run by TCRdb on the reads, gives a single entry per CDR3 protein. The repertoire holds about 180,000 distinct CDR3 sequences, with 40% to 55% as singletons. Study-level results: Sharing between patients and controls was observed for around 27 CD8+ CDR3 sequences.

The V and J genes are TRBV28 and TRBJ1-1; tentatively, D is TRBD1 (5 bases). Sequencing input: sorted CD4+, CD8+, or CD8+CD57+ T cells (not recorded which) from PBMCs. The sequence was collected from a human donor in good health. The CDR3 DNA sequence: TGTGCCAGCAGTTCGGCGAGGGACGGACTGAACACTGAAGCTTTCTTT. It encodes CASSSARDGLNTEAFF.